Here is one T cell receptor beta chain with its context. This sample is part of a study of blood T cell repertoires in COVID-19. Study as a whole: Researchers got acute and convalescent COVID-19 samples from the United States, Italy and Spain. Nucleic acid was either cDNA or gDNA, and it came from T cells, B-cell-depleted T cells, or PBMCs.

Authors' methods: The assay estimated nucleated cells by amplifying reference gene primers. Some clones are missing from TCRdb's copy, which holds only in-frame ones; the method was immunoSEQ multiplex PCR. The V and J calls and the clone size are those of that table, but D and trimming were determined from the DNA. The sample yields 20,000 to 25,000 clones, 90% seen once. Looked up from germline, CDR1 is SNHLY and CDR2 is FYNNEI. V trimming: 6 bases; J trimming: 7 bases; junction bases outside the gene matches: 11. The CDR3 runs to 15 residues. This TCR came from a man in his 70s with acute or convalescent COVID-19. Sequencing input: peripheral blood. The chain is built from TRBV2 and TRBJ1-4; 7 bases align to TRBD1. CDR3 in amino acids: CASRWNRDSAEKLFF. The CDR3 DNA reads TGTGCCAGCAGGTGGAACCGGGACAGTGCTGAAAAACTGTTTTTT.